One TCR beta chain is described in this entry. TCRdb's copy holds only in-frame clones and misses some; the assay was immunoSEQ multiplex PCR. The table includes 85,000 to 100,000 clones, 82% detected once. In germline, CDR1 is SGHNT, CDR2 YENEEA. The CDR3 spans 12 residues. The V end was cut by 2 bases, the J end by 8 bases, with 9 bases between. This sample is drawn from a study of control samples from healthy donors and cancer patients. The clonotype was recovered from a man aged 55 to 70 in good health. Sequenced: blood. The rearrangement uses TRBV11-3 and TRBJ1-1, with D possibly matching TRBD1 (5 bases). CDR3 sequence reads: CASSLPQGEAFF. The CDR3 bases are TGTGCCAGCAGCTTACCGCAGGGCGAAGCTTTCTTT.